This TCR beta chain was observed in a study of regulatory T cells in long-lasting Graves disease. Noted time point: persistent/refractory GD, antithyroid drugs over 5 years with positive TRAb. Extracted PBMC RNA gave rise to the TCR library. This clonotype has a count of ten or more. CDR3 regions were amplified by Arm-PCR using iRepertoire HTBI primers to build TCR beta libraries. In TCRdb, the multiplex PCR reads were re-called with MiXCR into one record per CDR3 protein. This sample has fewer than 600,000 distinct CDR3 sequences, with around a fifth found just once. CDR3 size: 13 residues. The V and J ends lost 1 base and 6 bases respectively, with 9 bases between them. From germline, CDR1 is SGHTA and CDR2 FQGNSA.

The source was peripheral blood mononuclear cells (PBMCs), collected when the disease was refractory, from a patient treated with antithyroid drugs. This receptor was obtained from a female donor with Graves disease. V gene TRBV7-2 combines with J gene TRBJ1-2, with D unclear. CDR3 bases: TGTGCCAGCAGCTTAGGGGCGGGAAATGGCTACACCTTC. It translates to CASSLGAGNGYTF. Filled out from reference TRBV7-2 and TRBJ1-2, the complete variable domain reads GAGVSQSPSNKVTEKGKDVELRCDPISGHTALYWYRQSLGQGLEFLIYFQGNSAPDKSGLPSDRFSAERTGGSVSTLTIQRTQQEDSAVYLCASSLGAGNGYTFGSGTRLTVV.